Here is one T cell receptor beta chain with its context. The CDR3 contains 12 residues. CDR1 MNHEY and CDR2 SMNVEV come from the germline V gene (reference sequence). The V and J ends lost 4 bases and 6 bases respectively, with 9 bases between them. Each CDR3 protein gets one entry after TCRdb re-called the RT-PCR reads with MiXCR. The sample gives about 700,000 distinct CDR3 sequences, approximately 14% of which show up once; roughly 3.9% is in the top ten. The source is a female donor in good health, serving as a healthy control. Sequencing was done on a sample of memory CD4+ T cells from blood. This chain links TRBV27 with TRBJ1-2, with a weak D call TRBD1 (6 bases). In DNA form, the CDR3 reads TGTGCCAGCAGTTCCAGGGGCGATGGCTACACCTTC. Translating gives CASSSRGDGYTF.